The 16 T cell receptor beta chains presented below share a single source sample, sequenced in a study of CD8 T cells in Susac syndrome. The RNA, about 0.45 to 1 ug, was put through reverse transcription using random hexamers. TCRdb reprocessed the immunoSEQ multiplex PCR reads via MiXCR and lists one record per CDR3 protein. The table records some 130,000 distinct CDR3 sequences, around 94% of them present only once. Sequenced sample: CD4+ T cells from PBMCs. The receptors were sampled from a human donor with multiple sclerosis.

The chain carries TRBV30 and TRBJ1-3; possible D gene TRBD1, 6 bases. Germline lookup yields CDR1 GTSNPN and CDR2 SVGIG (reference sequence). V shed 2 bases and J shed 1 base, with 15 bases lying between them. The CDR3 covers 16 residues. The CDR3 reads CAWSRAPGASGNTIYF. As DNA, the CDR3 is TGTGCCTGGAGTAGGGCCCCGGGGGCGTCTGGAAACACCATATATTTT. The full variable domain, its missing parts supplied by reference TRBV30 and TRBJ1-3, is SQTIHQWPATLVQPVGSPLSLECTVEGTSNPNLYWYRQAAGRGLQLLFYSVGIGQISSEVPQNLSASRPQDRQFILSSKKLLLSDSGFYLCAWSRAPGASGNTIYFGEGSWLTVV.

The V gene is TRBV27, the J gene TRBJ2-7; 8 bases match TRBD1. Germline CDR1 and CDR2: MNHEY and SMNVEV (reference sequence). The CDR3 has 15 residues. Trimming removed 6 bases from V and 1 base from J; junction bases left unmatched: 8. The CDR3 here is CASRRTGPTSYEQYF. Here the CDR3 DNA reads TGTGCCAGCAGGAGGACAGGGCCTACTTCCTACGAGCAGTACTTC.

The V gene is TRBV7-8, the J gene TRBJ2-1; TRBD2 aligns across 10 bases. Germline CDR1 SGHVS, CDR2 FQNEAQ. V shed 3 bases and J 8 bases; nucleotides not matched to a gene: 13. The CDR3 has 17 amino acids. In DNA, the CDR3 is TGTGCCAGCAGCTTCCAGTTGAGCGGGAGGGTGAGGGATGAGCAGTTCTTC. As protein: CASSFQLSGRVRDEQFF.

The rearrangement uses TRBV7-9 and TRBJ1-1, with 7 bases fitting TRBD1. Germline assignment: CDR1 SEHNR and CDR2 FQNEAQ (reference sequence). The CDR3 is made up of 15 amino acids. V gave up 5 bases and J gave up 1 base; unmatched junction bases: 7. In DNA form, the CDR3 reads TGTGCCAGCAGCGCAGGACAGGATAAGAACACTGAAGCTTTCTTT. Amino acid sequence: CASSAGQDKNTEAFF.

The rearrangement uses TRBV18 and TRBJ2-5, with D possibly TRBD2 on 6 matching bases. The CDR3 length is 15 residues. CDR1 and CDR2 (germline): KGHSH, LQKENI. Trimming took 0 bases from V and 8 from J, leaving 16 bases between them. In DNA form, the CDR3 reads TGTGCCAGCTCACCACCGGAAGTAGGCGGACTAACCCAGTACTTC. It translates to CASSPPEVGGLTQYF.

V gene TRBV3-1 combines with J gene TRBJ2-5, with TRBD2 as a possible D gene (6 bases). CDR1 LGHDT and CDR2 YNNKEL come from the germline V gene (reference sequence). This CDR3 has 17 residues. Deletions cut 3 bases from V and 2 bases from J, with 19 bases between. The CDR3 is CASSQIGGAGRQETQYF. The CDR3 nucleotides are TGTGCCAGCAGCCAGATCGGCGGGGCGGGGAGACAAGAGACCCAGTACTTC.

The V and J genes are TRBV7-8 and TRBJ2-7, with a tentative D call TRBD2 (7 bases). Germline V CDR1 and CDR2: SGHVS, FQNEAQ. This CDR3 spans 15 amino acids. Trimming took off 4 bases at V and 4 bases at J, with 17 bases between the two ends. The CDR3 coding sequence is TGTGCCAGCAGCTCGGCGGGGGCAGGGTCTTACGAGCAGTACTTC. It is translated as CASSSAGAGSYEQYF.

The rearrangement links TRBV18 to TRBJ2-7, with D tentatively TRBD1 (6 bases). Germline loops: CDR1 KGHSH, CDR2 LQKENI. V lost 0 bases and J 3 bases, leaving 9 bases between the germline ends. The CDR3 runs 14 residues. The CDR3 protein is CASSPPGHRYEQYF. The CDR3 bases are TGTGCCAGCTCACCACCGGGACACCGCTACGAGCAGTACTTC. The whole variable domain, filled in from reference TRBV18 and TRBJ2-7, reads NAGVMQNPRHLVRRRGQEARLRCSPMKGHSHVYWYRQLPEEGLKFMVYLQKENIIDESGMPKERFSAEFPKEGPSILRIQQVVRGDSAAYFCASSPPGHRYEQYFGPGTRLTVT.

This clonotype showed up just once. V gene TRBV7-2 combines with J gene TRBJ1-5; D call uncertain. The CDR3 contains 13 residues. Trimming shortened V by 4 bases and J by 1 base, and 5 bases separated the two germline ends. The germline gives CDR1 SGHTA, CDR2 FQGNSA. CDR3 in DNA: TGTGCCAGCAGCTATCAAAGCAATCAGCCCCAGCATTTT. As protein: CASSYQSNQPQHF.

The chain joins TRBV19 to TRBJ1-1; 8 bases match TRBD1. This CDR3 has 13 residues. Germline V CDR1 and CDR2: LNHDA, SQIVND (reference sequence). Trimming at V came to 3 bases and at J to 7 bases, leaving 4 bases not matched to a gene. The CDR3 nucleotides read TGTGCCAGTAGTATTCAGGGGGCGGGTGAAGCTTTCTTT. Protein product: CASSIQGAGEAFF. Drawing the rest from reference TRBV19 and TRBJ1-1, the complete variable domain is DGGITQSPKYLFRKEGQNVTLSCEQNLNHDAMYWYRQDPGQGLRLIYYSQIVNDFQKGDIAEGYSVSREKKESFPLTVTSAQKNPTAFYLCASSIQGAGEAFFGQGTRLTVV.

CDR3 residues: CASSYWSGGLHTIYF. DNA of the CDR3: TGTGCCAGCAGTTATTGGTCCGGGGGGCTCCACACCATATATTTT. The J gene is TRBJ1-3, the V gene TRBV6-5; maybe TRBD1 (6 bases). Trimming took off 3 bases at V and 8 bases at J, with 17 bases between the two ends. Germline CDR1 and CDR2: MNHEY and SVGAGI. The CDR3 loop spans 15 amino acids.

The chain has TRBV6-1 and TRBJ2-7; D remains ambiguous. Trimming left V 5 bases short and J 6 bases short, with 20 bases between. CDR1 is MNHNS and CDR2 is SASEGT in the germline V gene. This CDR3 spans 15 amino acids. CDR3 bases: TGTGCCAGCAGTCCCGCGGCAGGCGCCGGATTCGAGCAGTACTTC. Protein sequence: CASSPAAGAGFEQYF.

The V and J genes are TRBV20-1 and TRBJ2-2, with 7 positions matching TRBD2. Germline CDR1 and CDR2: DFQATT and SNEGSKA (reference sequence). After removal of 1 base from V and 4 bases from J, the junction contained 9 bases not matched to a gene. The CDR3 length is 16 residues. The DNA for the CDR3 is TGCAGTGCTAGAGCCTTGTCTAGCGGAACCACCGGGGAGCTGTTTTTT. Translated, it gives CSARALSSGTTGELFF.

The chain combines TRBV12-3 or TRBV12-4 with TRBJ2-7, with D perhaps TRBD1 (5 bases). The V and J ends lost 6 bases and 5 bases respectively, with 17 bases between them. CDR3 length: 14 amino acids. The CDR3 region is CASRAGQGGHEQYF. DNA for the CDR3: TGTGCCAGCAGGGCCGGGCAGGGTGGCCACGAGCAGTACTTC.

The J gene is TRBJ2-1, the V gene TRBV12-3 or TRBV12-4, with 7 nucleotides matching TRBD2. The CDR3 loop spans 16 amino acids. J was trimmed by 2 bases and V by 3 bases; bases with no gene match: 7. The CDR3 loop reads CASSFPSGAPYNEQFF. CDR3 in DNA: TGTGCCAGCAGTTTCCCCAGCGGGGCCCCCTACAATGAGCAGTTCTTC.

The V gene is TRBV3-1, the J gene TRBJ2-3, with D perhaps matching TRBD1 or TRBD2 (5 bases each). The CDR3 is 12 amino acids. Trimming stripped 5 bases from V and 6 bases from J, with 9 bases between. Germline assignment: CDR1 LGHDT and CDR2 YNNKEL (reference sequence). The CDR3 nucleotides are TGTGCCAGCAGCTCCGGGACGGATACGCAGTATTTT. This codes for CASSSGTDTQYF.